The next 10 T cell receptor beta chains were all read from a single sample in a study of blood T cell repertoires in COVID-19. Sequencing was performed with immunoSEQ multiplex PCR; in TCRdb, only in-frame clones are kept and a portion is missing. The sample has about 230,000 clones; 85% to 90% are singletons. Sequencing was performed on PBMCs or T cells enriched from blood (not recorded which). The receptors originated from a woman aged 25 to 39 with acute COVID-19.

In its sample, this clone was seen once. V gene TRBV3-1 (or the pseudogene TRBV3-2) combines with J gene TRBJ1-1; 9 nucleotides match TRBD1. There are 16 residues in the CDR3. From germline, CDR1 is LGHDT and CDR2 YNNKEL (reference sequence). The V gene end was trimmed by 5 bases and the J gene end by 1 base; junction bases not matched to a gene: 8. This CDR3 reads CASSFGQGPSNTEAFF. The CDR3 nucleotides read TGTGCCAGCAGCTTCGGACAGGGGCCTTCGAACACTGAAGCTTTCTTT.

The chain employs TRBV24-1 and TRBJ2-3; D possibly corresponds to TRBD1 (6 bases). There are 14 residues in the CDR3. Per germline, CDR1 KGHDR and CDR2 SFDVKD. Trimming stripped 3 bases from V and 2 bases from J, with 8 bases between. The CDR3 region has the DNA TGTGCCACCAGTGATGGACAGTCCACAGATACGCAGTATTTT. As protein: CATSDGQSTDTQYF.

This clone has ten or more counts. The genes are TRBV4-1 and TRBJ1-4, with 9 bases lining up with TRBD1. In germline, CDR1 is MGHRA, CDR2 YSYEKL. Losses at the gene ends were 4 bases for V and 0 bases for J; bases not matched to a gene: 12. The CDR3 sequence is 19 residues long. This CDR3 is CASSRNGDRVVATNEKLFF. CDR3 in DNA: TGCGCCAGCAGCCGAAATGGGGACAGGGTAGTCGCAACTAATGAAAAACTGTTTTTT.

This rearrangement joins TRBV7-9 to TRBJ2-5; 8 bases map to TRBD1. The germline gives CDR1 SEHNR, CDR2 FQNEAQ (reference sequence). V shed 2 bases and J 5 bases; nucleotides not matched to a gene: 7. This CDR3 has 15 amino acids. CDR3 sequence: CASSLRQGNEETQYF. CDR3 nucleotides: TGTGCCAGCAGCTTACGACAGGGGAATGAGGAGACCCAGTACTTC.

This clone appeared once. The chain employs TRBV11-2 and TRBJ1-1, with a tentative D call TRBD1 (5 bases). This CDR3 is 13 amino acids long. Germline V gene sequence: CDR1 SGHAT, CDR2 FQNNGV. V was trimmed by 7 bases and J by 0 bases, leaving 9 bases between them. Here the CDR3 reads CASIGHLNTEAFF. The CDR3 DNA is TGTGCCAGCATCGGACACTTGAACACTGAAGCTTTCTTT.

V usage is TRBV11-3 and J usage is TRBJ2-1; maybe TRBD1 (6 bases). CDR1 SGHNT and CDR2 YENEEA come from the germline V gene. Trimming stripped 5 bases from V and 2 bases from J, with 16 bases between. This CDR3 has 16 amino acids. Here the CDR3 reads CASSVYTGTPYNEQFF. CDR3 DNA: TGTGCCAGCAGCGTGTATACAGGGACCCCCTACAATGAGCAGTTCTTC.

The chain joins TRBV2 to TRBJ2-3; 9 nucleotides align to TRBD2. This CDR3 comprises 18 residues. The V gene end was trimmed by 8 bases and the J gene end by 5 bases; junction bases not matched to a gene: 20. Germline loops: CDR1 SNHLY, CDR2 FYNNEI. CDR3 amino acids: CASSRGRSGGPELDTQYF. CDR3 sequence (DNA): TGTGCCAGCTCCAGGGGCAGAAGCGGGGGGCCGGAATTAGATACGCAGTATTTT.

The chain employs TRBV3-1 (or the pseudogene TRBV3-2) and TRBJ2-1; tentative D call: TRBD1 (7 bases). Trimming stripped 4 bases from V and 7 bases from J, with 11 bases between. Germline V gives CDR1 LGHDT, CDR2 YNNKEL (reference sequence). The CDR3 covers 13 residues. The CDR3 DNA follows: TGTGCCAGCAGCCCGCGGGACAGTAATGAGCAGTTCTTC. Its protein product is CASSPRDSNEQFF.

CDR3 loop: CAKYSPVNWGANVLTF. DNA of the CDR3: TGTGCCAAATACAGCCCGGTCAATTGGGGGGCCAACGTCCTGACTTTC. This chain connects TRBV2 to TRBJ2-6, with D hard to call. The CDR3 loop spans 16 amino acids. V lost 10 bases and J 4 bases, leaving 20 bases between the germline ends. Germline CDR1 reads SNHLY; CDR2 reads FYNNEI.

V usage is TRBV9 and J usage is TRBJ2-7, with unresolved D. The V end lost 0 bases, the J end lost 1 base, and 11 bases lay between the germline ends. Germline CDR1 and CDR2: SGDLS and YYNGEE. The CDR3 is 15 amino acids. CDR3 region: CASSVEVGNSYEQYF. The CDR3 DNA reads as TGTGCCAGCAGCGTAGAGGTGGGCAATTCCTACGAGCAGTACTTC.